These 18 T cell receptor beta chains originate from one sample sequenced in a study of early T cells in non-severe SARS-CoV-2 infection. Via MiXCR, TCRdb re-called the 5' RACE reads, giving one row per CDR3 protein. Of about 99,000 distinct CDR3 sequences listed, around 17% are singletons. The sequencing input was whole blood. These receptors were obtained from an adult who was a healthcare worker with PCR-confirmed SARS-CoV-2 infection or an uninfected control (not recorded which).

The CDR3 DNA sequence: TGTGCCAGCTCACCATCAGGACAGGGGGCTGGGCAGCCCCAGCATTTT. Amino acids: CASSPSGQGAGQPQHF. The V and J genes are TRBV18 and TRBJ1-5, with 11 bases identical to TRBD1. J was trimmed by 7 bases and V by 2 bases; bases with no gene match: 7. Germline CDR1 reads KGHSH; CDR2 reads LQKENI. The CDR3 length is 16 residues. Looking up the rest from reference TRBV18 and TRBJ1-5 gives the full variable domain: NAGVMQNPRHLVRRRGQEARLRCSPMKGHSHVYWYRQLPEEGLKFMVYLQKENIIDESGMPKERFSAEFPKEGPSILRIQQVVRGDSAAYFCASSPSGQGAGQPQHFGDGTRLSIL.

The chain combines TRBV28 with TRBJ1-1; D is ambiguous. Germline lookup yields CDR1 MDHEN and CDR2 SYDVKM. Trimming cost V 4 bases and J 1 base, with 13 bases left between them. The CDR3 is made up of 15 amino acids. CDR3 DNA sequence: TGTGCCAGCAGTTCTATTCTACCCGGGAACACTGAAGCTTTCTTT. As protein: CASSSILPGNTEAFF.

This clonotype turned up a few times. V and J are TRBV3-1 and TRBJ1-2; D not resolved. Germline CDR1 reads LGHDT; CDR2 reads YNNKEL (reference sequence). The CDR3 is made up of 15 amino acids. The V end lost 0 bases, the J end lost 8 bases, and 16 bases lay between the germline ends. CDR3 amino acids: CASSQERSGVRGYTF. The CDR3 nucleotides read TGTGCCAGCAGCCAAGAAAGATCCGGGGTCCGGGGCTACACCTTC.

This rearrangement joins TRBV6-4 to TRBJ2-3, with 11 bases identical to TRBD1. V shed 5 bases, J shed 6 bases, and the junction held 7 bases outside the gene matches. Per the germline V gene, CDR1 is MRHNA and CDR2 is SNTAGT. The CDR3 spans 15 residues. CDR3: CASSHSGTGGDTQYF. The DNA of the CDR3 is TGTGCCAGCAGTCATTCCGGGACAGGGGGTGATACGCAGTATTTT.

The chain couples TRBV5-8 to TRBJ1-4, with 7 positions matching TRBD1. CDR3 size: 15 residues. With V trimmed by 5 bases and J by 0 bases, 4 bases remained unmatched. The germline CDR1 and CDR2 sequences are SGHTS and YDEGEE. DNA for the CDR3: TGTGCCAGCAGATTCGGGACAGCAACTAATGAAAAACTGTTTTTT. It translates to CASRFGTATNEKLFF. Full variable domain (missing parts from reference TRBV5-8 and TRBJ1-4): EAGVTQSPTHLIKTRGQQATLRCSPISGHTSVYWYQQALGLGLQFLLWYDEGEERNRGNFPPRFSGRQFPNYSSELNVNALELEDSALYLCASRFGTATNEKLFFGSGTQLSVL.

This clonotype was detected a few times. The rearrangement links TRBV12-5 to TRBJ2-3; D remains ambiguous. With 3 bases removed from V and 2 bases from J, the gap between germline ends came to 6 bases. CDR3 length equals 13 residues. Germline V gene data show CDR1 as LGHNT and CDR2 as FRNRAP. The DNA for the CDR3 is TGTGCTAGTGGTTTCTCACTCACAGATACGCAGTATTTT. Encoded protein: CASGFSLTDTQYF. The whole variable domain, remainder taken from reference TRBV12-5 and TRBJ2-3, is DARVTQTPRHKVTEMGQEVTMRCQPILGHNTVFWYRQTMMQGLELLAYFRNRAPLDDSGMPKDRFSAEMPDATLATLKIQPSEPRDSAVYFCASGFSLTDTQYFGPGTRLTVL.

DNA for the CDR3: TGTGCCAGCAGCCAAGGGGAAAAACTGTTTTTT. Protein: CASSQGEKLFF. The chain joins TRBV4-2 to TRBJ1-4, with D unclear. V lost 1 base and J lost 8, with 2 bases in between. The CDR3 is 11 residues long. The germline CDR1 and CDR2 sequences are LGHNA and YNFKEQ.

This clonotype was counted only a few times. The chain is built from TRBV10-3 and TRBJ1-1; D is possibly TRBD1 (5 bases). The CDR3 totals 14 residues. Per the germline V gene, CDR1 is ENHRY and CDR2 is SYGVKD. V was pared by 4 bases and J by 1 base, with 10 bases between. The CDR3 reads CAISAAGSNTEAFF. The CDR3 DNA reads TGTGCCATCAGTGCGGCAGGGTCGAACACTGAAGCTTTCTTT.

This clonotype was detected once. V and J are TRBV2 and TRBJ1-5, with D possibly being TRBD1 (6 bases). The CDR3 is 12 amino acids. The germline gives CDR1 SNHLY, CDR2 FYNNEI. V was clipped by 9 bases and J by 4 bases, with 10 bases between them. The CDR3 nucleotides are TGTGCCAGTACTACAGGGAATCAGCCCCAGCATTTT. Translation gives CASTTGNQPQHF.

As to this clonotype: An end of the junction does not agree with germline; a read error may underlie this. The J gene is TRBJ2-7, the V gene TRBV5-1, with 9 bases aligning to TRBD1. Germline values: CDR1 SGHRS, CDR2 YFSETQ. The CDR3 consists of 16 residues. CDR3 in DNA: TGCGCCAGCAGCTTGGGGCTGGGACAGGGAACCTACGGGCAGTACTTC. This translates into CASSLGLGQGTYGQYF.

The chain joins TRBV15 to TRBJ1-1, with no clear D. Between the trimmed V and J ends, which lost 5 bases and 7 bases, there was a span of 8 bases. CDR1 is LNHNV, CDR2 YYDKDF, per germline (reference sequence). The CDR3 runs 11 residues. DNA for the CDR3: TGTGCCACCAGCCCCGGCTATGAAGCTTTCTTT. Its protein is CATSPGYEAFF.

Many counts were recorded for this clonotype. J is TRBJ1-5 and V is TRBV28, with a weak D call TRBD1 (5 bases). Germline CDR1 reads MDHEN; CDR2 reads SYDVKM. Trimming stripped 6 bases from V and 3 bases from J, with 9 bases between. The CDR3 sequence is 13 residues long. CDR3 in amino acids: CASRRDANQPQHF. The CDR3 DNA sequence: TGTGCCAGCAGAAGGGACGCCAATCAGCCCCAGCATTTT.

This clonotype has just a few counts. This chain joins TRBV20-1 and TRBJ2-3, with no clear D. The V end lost 3 bases, the J end lost 2 bases, and 6 bases lay between the germline ends. Germline V lookup: CDR1 DFQATT, CDR2 SNEGSKA (reference sequence). The CDR3 extends over 12 amino acids. CDR3 loop: CSASPSTDTQYF. The CDR3 DNA is TGCAGTGCTAGTCCCTCCACAGATACGCAGTATTTT.

The chain combines TRBV10-3 with TRBJ1-1, with 8 bases that match TRBD1. V was clipped by 9 bases and J by 4 bases; unmatched bases: 7. The CDR3 contains 13 residues. CDR1 is ENHRY and CDR2 is SYGVKD in the germline V gene. DNA for the CDR3: TGTGCCATATCCAGGGGGCGCGGCACTGAAGCTTTCTTT. It yields the protein CAISRGRGTEAFF.

The chain carries TRBV20-1 and TRBJ2-5; 8 bases line up with TRBD1. Germline values: CDR1 DFQATT, CDR2 SNEGSKA (reference sequence). With 0 bases clipped from V and 2 bases from J, the junction kept 8 bases outside the gene matches. This CDR3 is built from 16 residues. CDR3 sequence (DNA): TGCAGTGCTAGAGATGTGGGGCAGGGGGCTCAAGAGACCCAGTACTTC. Translated: CSARDVGQGAQETQYF.

Many counts were recorded for this clonotype. The V gene is TRBV7-6, the J gene TRBJ1-1, with D perhaps TRBD1 (6 bases). V was pared by 7 bases and J by 1 base, with 10 bases between. Germline V gene sequence: CDR1 SGHVS, CDR2 FNYEAQ. The CDR3 consists of 13 residues. For the CDR3, the DNA is TGTGCCAGCACCCAGGGGCGGAACACTGAAGCTTTCTTT. Translating gives CASTQGRNTEAFF.

This clonotype was seen only a few times. The chain recombines TRBV6-5 with TRBJ1-3; D unclear. Germline values: CDR1 MNHEY, CDR2 SVGAGI. CDR3 size: 14 residues. Trimming cost V 5 bases and J 1 base, with 9 bases left between them. CDR3 bases: TGTGCCAGCAGTCCGGGATTTTCTGGAAACACCATATATTTT. It yields the protein CASSPGFSGNTIYF.

The chain joins TRBV11-2 to TRBJ1-3; no clear D gene. The length of the CDR3 is 14 residues. CDR1 is SGHAT, CDR2 FQNNGV, per germline. Trimming removed 4 bases from V and 0 bases from J, with 7 bases in between. CDR3 sequence reads: CASSSSISGNTIYF. The CDR3 bases are TGTGCCAGCAGCTCATCGATCTCTGGAAACACCATATATTTT.